What follows describes a single T cell receptor (beta chain). This record comes from a study of cytomegalovirus exposure and HLA in healthy donors. PCR used 60 Vbeta primers and 13 Jbeta primers. Produced via immunoSEQ multiplex PCR; TCRdb's table is partial and in-frame only. Of about 110,000 clones in the sample, 76% are singletons; the top ten hold more than 6.5%. CDR3 size: 13 residues. V shed 8 bases, J shed 8 bases, and the junction held 10 bases outside the gene matches. Germline loops: CDR1 SNHLY, CDR2 FYNNEI. The sequenced sample consisted of PBMCs. The sequence derives from a man aged 40-49 years in good health and CMV-seropositive. The rearrangement links TRBV2 to TRBJ1-2, with 8 bases lining up with TRBD1. CDR3 DNA sequence: TGTGCCAGCCTAAGACAGGGGATGGGAGGCTACACCTTC. Encoded protein: CASLRQGMGGYTF. Drawing the rest from reference TRBV2 and TRBJ1-2, the complete variable domain is EPEVTQTPSHQVTQMGQEVILRCVPISNHLYFYWYRQILGQKVEFLVSFYNNEISEKSEIFDDQFSVERPDGSNFTLKIRSTKLEDSAMYFCASLRQGMGGYTFGSGTRLTVV.